Sequencing of this T cell receptor (beta chain) was carried out in a study of early T cells in non-severe SARS-CoV-2 infection. Turning to the study itself: Sequencing used unsorted whole-blood bulk RNA, so chains lack pairing.

The V gene's germline CDR1 is SGHDT and CDR2 YYEEEE. CDR3 length: 14 residues. The V end lost 1 base, the J end lost 7 bases, and 12 bases lay between the germline ends. TCRdb independently ran MiXCR on the 5' RACE reads; one entry per CDR3 protein. In the table there are some 85,000 distinct CDR3 sequences, roughly an eighth of which are singletons. The receptor was isolated from an adult who was a healthcare worker with PCR-confirmed SARS-CoV-2 infection or an uninfected control (not recorded which). The gene calls are TRBV5-6 and TRBJ1-3; unclear D gene. The source material was whole blood. In nucleotides, the CDR3 is TGTGCCAGCAGCTTGTCGAATACTCGGAACACCATATATTTT. As protein: CASSLSNTRNTIYF.